A selection of T cell receptor beta chains follows, all from one sample in a study of Ad26.COV2.S vaccination and SARS-CoV-2 variants. The table came from immunoSEQ multiplex PCR; TCRdb's copy has only in-frame clones and leaves some out. Of roughly 700,000 clones detected, 89% appear once; the ten largest clones hold nearly 1.5%. Specimen: peripheral blood, collected in a trial of Ad26.COV2.S vaccine versus placebo. These receptors were taken from a person between 18 and 60 years old who received the Ad26.COV2.S COVID-19 vaccine or a placebo. CDR3s include the opening cysteine and the closing phenylalanine or tryptophan. Each record gives: clone size, D gene, J gene, V gene, CDR3 protein, CDR3 DNA. D genes are given only for firm matches. Expanded clones get a size class; other rows say once, few or many, or leave the size out.

size: NA
D: NA
J: TRBJ1-6
V: TRBV3-1/TRBV3-2
CDR3: CASSQDFSAYNSPLHF
DNA: TGTGCCAGCAGCCAAGACTTTTCGGCTTACAATTCACCCCTCCACTTT

size: NA
D: NA
J: TRBJ2-3
V: TRBV6-6
CDR3: CASSYTGGVSTDTQYF
DNA: TGTGCCAGCAGTTACACAGGAGGGGTGAGCACAGATACGCAGTATTTT

size: few
D: NA
J: TRBJ1-1
V: TRBV18
CDR3: CASSTGENTEAFF
DNA: TGTGCCAGCTCAACCGGTGAGAACACTGAAGCTTTCTTT

size: NA
D: TRBD1
J: TRBJ1-1
V: TRBV7-2
CDR3: CASSSRQGAMNTEAFF
DNA: TGTGCCAGCAGCTCCCGACAGGGGGCGATGAACACTGAAGCTTTCTTT

size: NA
D: NA
J: TRBJ1-1
V: TRBV7-9
CDR3: CASSLYPEAFF
DNA: TGTGCCAGCAGCTTATATCCGGAAGCTTTCTTT

size: once
D: NA
J: TRBJ2-7
V: TRBV6-1
CDR3: CASSEVFSSYEQYF
DNA: TGTGCCAGCAGTGAAGTTTTTAGCTCCTACGAGCAGTACTTC

size: NA
D: NA
J: TRBJ2-1
V: TRBV10-1
CDR3: CASSGRVRYEQFF
DNA: TGCGCCAGCAGTGGAAGAGTAAGGTATGAGCAGTTCTTC

size: NA
D: TRBD2
J: TRBJ2-7
V: TRBV7-2
CDR3: CASSLLLAGAKQYF
DNA: TGTGCCAGCAGCTTACTTCTAGCGGGAGCCAAGCAGTACTTC

size: NA
D: NA
J: TRBJ1-2
V: TRBV7-9
CDR3: CASSFQSSYGYTF
DNA: TGTGCCAGCAGCTTTCAATCCTCCTATGGCTACACCTTC

size: NA
D: NA
J: TRBJ2-7
V: TRBV7-2
CDR3: CASSLDTPTYEQYF
DNA: TGTGCCAGCAGCTTAGATACCCCGACCTACGAGCAGTACTTC

size: NA
D: TRBD2
J: TRBJ2-2
V: TRBV6-5
CDR3: CASIRDYPGTGELFF
DNA: TGTGCCAGCATACGGGACTATCCGGGCACCGGGGAGCTGTTTTTT

size: NA
D: NA
J: TRBJ1-1
V: TRBV18
CDR3: CASSPRQRQETEAFF
DNA: TGTGCCAGCTCACCAAGACAGCGTCAAGAAACTGAAGCTTTCTTT

size: NA
D: NA
J: TRBJ1-3
V: TRBV9
CDR3: CASSVVPGNTIYF
DNA: TGTGCCAGCAGCGTAGTCCCAGGAAACACCATATATTTT

size: NA
D: TRBD1
J: TRBJ1-2
V: TRBV5-1
CDR3: CASSLGTGYYGYTF
DNA: TGCGCCAGCAGCTTGGGGACAGGCTACTATGGCTACACCTTC

size: NA
D: TRBD1
J: TRBJ2-2
V: TRBV7-9
CDR3: CASSFDRGRTGELFF
DNA: TGTGCCAGCAGCTTCGACAGGGGGCGAACCGGGGAGCTGTTTTTT

size: NA
D: NA
J: TRBJ1-2
V: TRBV27
CDR3: CASSTIAGVGYTF
DNA: TGTGCCAGCAGCACTATAGCAGGGGTCGGCTACACCTTC

size: NA
D: NA
J: TRBJ1-6
V: TRBV21-1
CDR3: CASSKTPGHRSYNSPLHF
DNA: TGTGCCAGCAGCAAGACGCCGGGACATCGTTCCTATAATTCACCCCTCCACTTT

size: NA
D: NA
J: TRBJ2-2
V: TRBV5-8
CDR3: CASTRRRSGQGTGELFF
DNA: TGTGCCAGCACCCGGAGGAGAAGCGGACAAGGGACCGGGGAGCTGTTTTTT

size: once
D: NA
J: TRBJ2-1
V: TRBV5-5
CDR3: CASSLVALQFF
DNA: TGTGCCAGCAGCTTGGTTGCACTGCAGTTCTTC

size: NA
D: NA
J: TRBJ1-5
V: TRBV5-4
CDR3: CASSPGMGGNQPQHF
DNA: TGTGCCAGCAGCCCCGGAATGGGAGGGAATCAGCCCCAGCATTTT

size: once
D: TRBD2
J: TRBJ2-3
V: TRBV27
CDR3: CASSLSPGLITDTQYF
DNA: TGTGCCAGCAGTTTATCCCCGGGACTAATAACAGATACGCAGTATTTT

size: NA
D: NA
J: TRBJ2-7
V: TRBV2
CDR3: CASRELYEQYF
DNA: TGTGCCAGCAGGGAACTCTACGAGCAGTACTTC

size: NA
D: NA
J: TRBJ1-2
V: TRBV5-1
CDR3: CASSLEPPLSNYGYTF
DNA: TGCGCCAGCAGCTTGGAACCGCCCCTATCTAACTATGGCTACACCTTC

size: NA
D: NA
J: TRBJ2-1
V: TRBV19
CDR3: CASSIVPANEQFF
DNA: TGTGCCAGTAGTATAGTTCCGGCCAATGAGCAGTTCTTC

size: NA
D: NA
J: TRBJ2-1
V: TRBV2
CDR3: CASNWDNEQFF
DNA: TGTGCCAGCAATTGGGACAATGAGCAGTTCTTC

size: NA
D: NA
J: TRBJ1-2
V: TRBV18
CDR3: CASFRQGANYGYTF
DNA: TGTGCCAGCTTTCGGCAGGGAGCTAACTATGGCTACACCTTC

size: NA
D: NA
J: TRBJ2-2
V: TRBV18
CDR3: CASSPQQGANTGELFF
DNA: TGTGCCAGCTCACCACAACAGGGCGCGAACACCGGGGAGCTGTTTTTT

size: NA
D: NA
J: TRBJ2-1
V: TRBV7-9
CDR3: CASSLTYNEQFF
DNA: TGTGCCAGCAGCTTGACCTACAATGAGCAGTTCTTC

size: once
D: TRBD1
J: TRBJ1-2
V: TRBV30
CDR3: CACERTGGAYGYTF
DNA: TGTGCCTGTGAGCGGACAGGGGGAGCCTATGGCTACACCTTC

size: NA
D: NA
J: TRBJ2-7
V: TRBV6-6
CDR3: CASSNRVGALGEQYF
DNA: TGTGCCAGCAGCAACCGGGTGGGGGCACTTGGCGAGCAGTACTTC

size: NA
D: NA
J: TRBJ2-1
V: TRBV7-3
CDR3: CASSSDNYNEQFF
DNA: TGTGCCAGCAGCTCGGACAACTACAATGAGCAGTTCTTC

size: NA
D: NA
J: TRBJ2-7
V: TRBV19
CDR3: CASSDGTSLDEQYF
DNA: TGTGCCAGTAGTGACGGTACATCCCTCGACGAGCAGTACTTC

size: NA
D: NA
J: TRBJ2-2
V: TRBV5-6
CDR3: CASSLVSRGGTTGELFF
DNA: TGTGCCAGCAGCTTGGTCAGTCGGGGAGGCACCACCGGGGAGCTGTTTTTT

size: NA
D: NA
J: TRBJ2-1
V: TRBV18
CDR3: CASSRNGGATNEQFF
DNA: TGTGCCAGCTCACGGAATGGGGGGGCTACCAATGAGCAGTTCTTC

size: once
D: TRBD1
J: TRBJ2-3
V: TRBV9
CDR3: CASSVGQGVAVTQYF
DNA: TGTGCCAGCAGCGTAGGACAGGGGGTCGCAGTAACGCAGTATTTT

size: NA
D: TRBD1
J: TRBJ1-2
V: TRBV19
CDR3: CASSATGTGYGYTF
DNA: TGTGCCAGTAGTGCGACAGGGACTGGCTATGGCTACACCTTC

size: NA
D: NA
J: TRBJ1-6
V: TRBV10-3
CDR3: CAISGKQNSPLHF
DNA: TGTGCCATCAGTGGGAAACAGAATTCACCCCTCCACTTT

size: NA
D: NA
J: TRBJ1-1
V: TRBV6-6
CDR3: CASSSPTGGYTEAFF
DNA: TGTGCCAGCAGTTCGCCGACAGGAGGTTACACTGAAGCTTTCTTT

size: NA
D: NA
J: TRBJ2-3
V: TRBV11-2
CDR3: CASSLVPADTQYF
DNA: TGTGCCAGCAGCTTAGTTCCCGCGGATACGCAGTATTTT

size: few
D: NA
J: TRBJ2-7
V: TRBV30
CDR3: CAWRPGRSYEQYF
DNA: TGTGCCTGGAGGCCGGGCAGGAGCTACGAGCAGTACTTC

size: NA
D: TRBD2
J: TRBJ2-1
V: TRBV5-4
CDR3: CASSLYPSGGAAYNEQFF
DNA: TGTGCCAGCAGCTTGTACCCTAGCGGGGGGGCCGCCTACAATGAGCAGTTCTTC